What follows are 20 T cell receptor beta chains derived from one specimen sequenced in a study of cytomegalovirus exposure and HLA in healthy donors. Primers: 60 Vbeta forward and 13 Jbeta reverse. Clones were sequenced by immunoSEQ multiplex PCR, and TCRdb holds only the in-frame ones, with some missing. This table has 100,000 to 150,000 clones, less than 90% appearing once. Source material: PBMCs. These TCRs come from a man between 18 and 35 years old in good health and CMV-seropositive.

The sample holds a few counts of this clone. V is TRBV4-1 and J is TRBJ2-6, with 7 bases aligning to TRBD1. V trimming: 0 bases; J trimming: 2 bases; junction bases outside the gene matches: 4. The germline CDR1 and CDR2 sequences are MGHRA and YSYEKL. This CDR3 is 17 amino acids long. This CDR3 is CASSQDKGQAGANVLTF. CDR3 DNA sequence: TGCGCCAGCAGCCAAGACAAAGGACAGGCTGGGGCCAACGTCCTGACTTTC.

Comment on this clone: Compared with germline, one end of the junction differs, possibly owing to a read error. J is TRBJ1-2 and V is TRBV7-3; the match to TRBD1 covers 8 bases. Germline lookup yields CDR1 SGHTA and CDR2 FQGTGA. CDR3 length: 13 amino acids. CDR3 sequence (DNA): TGTGCCAGCAGCTTAAATGCGCAGGGGGCGCAGAACTTC. It encodes CASSLNAQGAQNF. The full variable domain, its missing parts supplied by reference TRBV7-3 and TRBJ1-2, is GAGVSQTPSNKVTEKGKYVELRCDPISGHTALYWYRQSLGQGPEFLIYFQGTGAADDSGLPNDRFFAVRPEGSVSTLKIQRTERGDSAVYLCASSLNAQGAQNFGSGTRLTVV.

This clone was seen only a few times. The chain links TRBV21-1 to TRBJ2-7; the D call of TRBD1 is as the table states it, not checked on the DNA. TRBV21-1 counts as a pseudogene. CDR3 length: 14 residues. CDR3 sequence (DNA): TGTGCCAGCAACGCTGACAGGGGGTCCTACGAGCAGTACTTC. Encoded protein: CASNADRGSYEQYF.

The gene calls are TRBV6-1 and TRBJ2-7; TRBD2 matches 8 bases. CDR1 MNHNS and CDR2 SASEGT come from the germline V gene. The CDR3 spans 17 residues. Trimming removed 0 bases from V and 4 bases from J; junction bases left unmatched: 11. CDR3 in amino acids: CASSEALSGTSWYEQYF. CDR3 nucleotides: TGTGCCAGCAGTGAAGCGCTATCGGGGACTAGTTGGTACGAGCAGTACTTC.

The rearrangement uses TRBV7-6 and TRBJ2-5; 9 bases match TRBD2. Per the germline V gene, CDR1 is SGHVS and CDR2 is FNYEAQ. Germline trimming cut 4 bases from V and 0 bases from J; bases unmatched to any gene: 6. CDR3 length: 16 residues. CDR3 protein: CASSWAGGTYQETQYF. The CDR3 DNA reads as TGTGCCAGCAGCTGGGCGGGGGGGACTTACCAAGAGACCCAGTACTTC.

This clone has only one observation. The chain recombines TRBV5-4 with TRBJ1-2; TRBD1 might be the D (6 bases). The CDR3 covers 13 residues. The germline V gene has CDR1 SGHNT and CDR2 YYREEE (reference sequence). Deletions cut 0 bases from V and 4 bases from J, with 7 bases between. CDR3 region: CASSLGQVYGYTF. CDR3 coding DNA: TGTGCCAGCAGCTTGGGACAGGTCTATGGCTACACCTTC.

The table lists this clone with a few counts. DNA for the CDR3: TGTGCCAGCTCACTGGGACAGGAGGCGTACGAGCAGTACTTC. Its translation: CASSLGQEAYEQYF. V is TRBV18 and J is TRBJ2-7; 8 positions agree with TRBD1. Germline CDR1 reads KGHSH; CDR2 reads LQKENI. The CDR3 has 14 residues. V dropped 4 bases and J dropped 4; count of bases not matched to a gene: 6. Filled out from reference TRBV18 and TRBJ2-7, the complete variable domain reads NAGVMQNPRHLVRRRGQEARLRCSPMKGHSHVYWYRQLPEEGLKFMVYLQKENIIDESGMPKERFSAEFPKEGPSILRIQQVVRGDSAAYFCASSLGQEAYEQYFGPGTRLTVT.

This clone was recorded only once. The chain couples TRBV6-5 to TRBJ2-7, with D unresolved. This CDR3 is built from 12 residues. The germline V and J ends were trimmed by 2 bases and 7 bases, with 9 bases remaining between them. Per germline, CDR1 MNHEY and CDR2 SVGAGI. Here the CDR3 DNA reads TGTGCCAGCAGTTACCCCCTAGAAGAGCAGTACTTC. Translation gives CASSYPLEEQYF.

This clone was seen just once. This chain connects TRBV19 to TRBJ2-7, with D possibly matching TRBD1 (6 bases). The CDR3 runs to 14 residues. V gave up 3 bases and J gave up 6 bases, with 15 bases separating them. CDR1 and CDR2 (germline): LNHDA, SQIVND (reference sequence). CDR3 amino acids: CASSIWDKETEQYF. DNA of the CDR3: TGTGCCAGTAGTATCTGGGACAAGGAGACCGAGCAGTACTTC.

The chain couples TRBV27 to TRBJ2-3; TRBD2 might be the D (5 bases). Trimming removed 7 bases at V and 6 bases at J, with 11 bases between. The CDR3 sequence is 12 residues long. CDR1 and CDR2 (germline): MNHEY, SMNVEV (reference sequence). CDR3 in amino acids: CASTPRVDTQYF. CDR3 in DNA: TGTGCCAGCACGCCGAGGGTGGATACGCAGTATTTT.

This clone was recorded once. This chain joins TRBV2 and TRBJ2-4; D not resolved. The CDR3 loop spans 13 amino acids. Trimming pared 6 bases from V and 0 bases from J, leaving 6 bases between. CDR1 and CDR2 (germline): SNHLY, FYNNEI. The CDR3 region is CASRELAKNIQYF. The CDR3 DNA is TGTGCCAGCAGGGAGTTAGCCAAAAACATTCAGTACTTC.

The chain joins TRBV7-9 to TRBJ2-5; a possible D gene is TRBD2 (6 bases). The V and J ends lost 2 bases and 5 bases respectively, with 9 bases between them. Germline loops: CDR1 SEHNR, CDR2 FQNEAQ (reference sequence). The CDR3 consists of 13 residues. The CDR3 loop reads CASSLSGLETQYF. The CDR3 coding sequence is TGTGCCAGCAGCTTAAGCGGGTTGGAGACCCAGTACTTC.

The gene calls are TRBV29-1 and TRBJ2-7; tentative D call: TRBD1 (6 bases). Trimming shortened V by 6 bases and J by 1 base, and 16 bases separated the two germline ends. The CDR3 has 14 amino acids. CDR1 and CDR2 (germline): SQVTM, ANQGSEA. This CDR3 reads CSVVMDSPSYEQYF. CDR3 DNA: TGCAGCGTAGTCATGGACAGTCCTTCCTACGAGCAGTACTTC.

The rearrangement links TRBV9 to TRBJ2-7; 10 bases line up with TRBD1. This CDR3 is built from 14 residues. Germline-derived CDR1 and CDR2 are SGDLS and YYNGEE. Trimming took 4 bases from V and 4 from J; bases not matched to a gene: 5. The CDR3 region is CASSPRDRGYEQYF. The CDR3 nucleotides read TGTGCCAGCAGCCCCCGGGACAGGGGATACGAGCAGTACTTC.

The V call is TRBV28, the J call TRBJ1-3; D is unclear. CDR1 is MDHEN and CDR2 is SYDVKM in the germline V gene. This CDR3 is built from 14 residues. The V end was cut by 5 bases, the J end by 0 bases, with 8 bases between. CDR3 sequence reads: CASSPLSSGNTIYF. The CDR3 DNA reads TGTGCCAGCAGTCCCCTCAGCTCTGGAAACACCATATATTTT.

J is TRBJ2-7 and V is TRBV11-2, with D hard to call. V was trimmed by 6 bases and J by 0 bases, leaving 18 bases between them. In germline, CDR1 is SGHAT, CDR2 FQNNGV. The CDR3 runs to 16 residues. CDR3 region: CASSKRVPRDSYEQYF. The CDR3 coding sequence is TGTGCCAGCAGTAAACGGGTCCCACGAGACTCCTACGAGCAGTACTTC.

The rearrangement joins TRBV5-6 to TRBJ1-5, with D perhaps TRBD1 (5 bases). Between the trimmed V and J ends, which lost 4 bases and 4 bases, there was a span of 6 bases. This CDR3 is built from 12 residues. Germline V gene lookup returns CDR1 SGHDT and CDR2 YYEEEE. The CDR3 reads CASSNRNQPQHF. The CDR3 region has the DNA TGTGCCAGCAGCAACAGGAATCAGCCCCAGCATTTT.

CDR3 nucleotides: TGTGCCAGCTCACCTCCAGATCAGCCCCAGCATTTT. Its translation is CASSPPDQPQHF. The chain is built from TRBV18 and TRBJ1-5; D ambiguous. Trimming removed 3 bases at V and 5 bases at J, with 5 bases between. Per germline, CDR1 KGHSH and CDR2 LQKENI. The CDR3 consists of 12 residues.

The chain employs TRBV2 and TRBJ2-1; TRBD2 agrees at 11 bases. The germline gives CDR1 SNHLY, CDR2 FYNNEI. With 4 bases clipped from V and 0 bases from J, the junction kept 5 bases outside the gene matches. The length of the CDR3 is 17 residues. The CDR3 sequence is CASSGLAGGFSYNEQFF. The CDR3 nucleotides read TGTGCCAGCAGTGGTCTAGCGGGGGGTTTCTCCTACAATGAGCAGTTCTTC.

The rearrangement joins TRBV19 to TRBJ2-2, with TRBD1 matching 8 bases. CDR3 size: 14 residues. The trim removed 7 bases at V and 5 bases at J, leaving 6 bases unmatched. Per the germline V gene, CDR1 is LNHDA and CDR2 is SQIVND (reference sequence). The CDR3 loop is CASTDRGKTGELFF. CDR3 DNA sequence: TGTGCCAGTACAGACAGGGGTAAGACCGGGGAGCTGTTTTTT.